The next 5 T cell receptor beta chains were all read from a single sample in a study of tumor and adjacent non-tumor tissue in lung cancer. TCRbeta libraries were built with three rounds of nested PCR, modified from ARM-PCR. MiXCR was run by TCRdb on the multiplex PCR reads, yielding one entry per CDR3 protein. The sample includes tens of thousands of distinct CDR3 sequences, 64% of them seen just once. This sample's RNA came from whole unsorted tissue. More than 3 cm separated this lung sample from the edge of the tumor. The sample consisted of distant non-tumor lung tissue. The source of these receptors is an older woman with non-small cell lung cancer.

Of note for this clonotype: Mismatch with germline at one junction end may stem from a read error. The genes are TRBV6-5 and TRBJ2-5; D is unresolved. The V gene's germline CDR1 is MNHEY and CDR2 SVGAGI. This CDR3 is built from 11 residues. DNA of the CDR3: TGTGCCAGCGGAAGGGCCGAGACCCCGTACTTC. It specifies CASGRAETPYF.

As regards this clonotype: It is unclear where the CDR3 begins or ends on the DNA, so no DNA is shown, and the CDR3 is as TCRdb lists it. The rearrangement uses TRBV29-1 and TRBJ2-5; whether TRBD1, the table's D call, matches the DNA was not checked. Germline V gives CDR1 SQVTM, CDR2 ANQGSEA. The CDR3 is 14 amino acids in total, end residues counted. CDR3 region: CSVARGTGQETQYF.

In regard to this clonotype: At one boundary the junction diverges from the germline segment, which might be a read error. CDR3: CASSEACTRADQPQHF. CDR3 sequence (DNA): TGTGCCAGTAGTGAAGCCTGTACGAGGGCGGATCAGCCCCAGCATTTT. The J gene is TRBJ1-5, the V gene TRBV6-1; D not resolved. Germline CDR1 is MNHNS and CDR2 is SASEGT. The CDR3 length is 16 residues.

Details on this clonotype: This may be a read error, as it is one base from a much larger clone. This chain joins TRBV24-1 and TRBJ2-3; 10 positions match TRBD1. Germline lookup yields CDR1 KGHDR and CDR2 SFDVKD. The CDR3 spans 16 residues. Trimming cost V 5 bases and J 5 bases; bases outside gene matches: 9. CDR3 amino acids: CATSAPLDRGIDTQYF. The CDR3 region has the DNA TGTGCCACCAGTGCCCCCTTGGACAGGGGGATAGATACGCAGTATTTT.

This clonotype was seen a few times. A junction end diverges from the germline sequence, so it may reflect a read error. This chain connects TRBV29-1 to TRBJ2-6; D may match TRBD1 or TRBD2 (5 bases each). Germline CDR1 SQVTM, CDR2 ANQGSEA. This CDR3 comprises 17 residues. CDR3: CSVEDSAPRSGANLLTF. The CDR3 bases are TGCAGCGTTGAAGATAGCGCCCCAAGATCTGGGGCCAACCTCCTGACTTTC.